The 32 T cell receptor beta chains presented below share a single source sample, sequenced in a study of blood T cell repertoires in COVID-19. Sequencing was performed with immunoSEQ multiplex PCR; in TCRdb, only in-frame clones are kept and a portion is missing. Among about 240,000 clones listed, 75% to 85% were seen once. The sequenced sample consisted of peripheral blood. The receptor source for this set is a middle-aged man with COVID-19, enrolled during active disease.

The chain couples TRBV5-1 to TRBJ2-2; perhaps TRBD1 as D (6 bases). The germline V gene encodes CDR1 SGHRS and CDR2 YFSETQ. This CDR3 comprises 17 residues. Trimming removed 4 bases at V and 0 bases at J, with 16 bases between. DNA for the CDR3: TGCGCCAGCAGCCAGGGACATAGCTTTGCGAACACCGGGGAGCTGTTTTTT. Translated: CASSQGHSFANTGELFF.

The chain is built from TRBV5-6 and TRBJ2-1, with 12 bases lining up with TRBD2. This CDR3 contains 16 residues. The V and J ends lost 4 bases and 7 bases, in that order; junction bases with no gene match: 9. CDR1 is SGHDT and CDR2 is YYEEEE in the germline V gene. CDR3 amino acids: CASSPARTSGANEQFF. CDR3 bases: TGTGCCAGCAGCCCGGCCCGGACTAGCGGGGCGAATGAGCAGTTCTTC.

CDR3 bases: TGTGCCAGCGGCCCCGGTGTTTTAGCGCCCGCAGATACGCAGTATTTT. Translating it yields CASGPGVLAPADTQYF. The chain recombines TRBV11-2 with TRBJ2-3; the D gene is possibly TRBD2 (5 bases). CDR3 length equals 16 residues. Germline values: CDR1 SGHAT, CDR2 FQNNGV. Trimming removed 8 bases from V and 4 bases from J, with 22 bases in between. The full variable domain, rest sourced from reference TRBV11-2 and TRBJ2-3, is EAGVAQSPRYKIIEKRQSVAFWCNPISGHATLYWYQQILGQGPKLLIQFQNNGVVDDSQLPKDRFSAERLKGVDSTLKIQPAKLEDSAVYLCASGPGVLAPADTQYFGPGTRLTVL.

This clone occurred once. The chain links TRBV6-5 to TRBJ2-7; the match to TRBD2 covers 9 bases. The V gene end was trimmed by 5 bases and the J gene end by 3 bases; junction bases not matched to a gene: 8. The germline V gene has CDR1 MNHEY and CDR2 SVGAGI. The CDR3 runs to 15 residues. As DNA, the CDR3 is TGTGCCAGCAGTCCCCTGGCGGGGGGGCGCTACGAGCAGTACTTC. It codes for CASSPLAGGRYEQYF.

The chain couples TRBV10-1 to TRBJ2-1; 9 nucleotides align to TRBD2. The junction had 7 bases not matched to a gene; V was cut back by 4 bases and J by 0 bases. Germline V gene sequence: CDR1 WNHNN, CDR2 SYGVQD (reference sequence). This CDR3 region has 17 residues. The CDR3 nucleotides read TGCGCCAGCAGTGGGCTAGCGGGGCACTACTCCTACAATGAGCAGTTCTTC. It is translated as CASSGLAGHYSYNEQFF.

This chain's CDR3 is CAWSPQGIVDSPLHF. The CDR3 DNA follows: TGTGCCTGGAGTCCACAGGGGATAGTAGATTCACCCCTCCACTTT. The gene calls are TRBV30 and TRBJ1-6; TRBD1 aligns across 7 bases. CDR1 GTSNPN and CDR2 SVGIG come from the germline V gene (reference sequence). Trimming took 2 bases from V and 8 from J; bases not matched to a gene: 9. The CDR3 contains 15 residues.

The genes are TRBV5-1 and TRBJ1-1; 11 bases are shared with TRBD1. The CDR3 covers 16 residues. V was clipped by 3 bases and J by 1 base; unmatched bases: 5. Germline CDR1 SGHRS, CDR2 YFSETQ. The CDR3 coding sequence is TGCGCCAGCAGCTCCGGGACAGGGGGTTGGAACACTGAAGCTTTCTTT. This codes for CASSSGTGGWNTEAFF.

The chain couples TRBV7-9 to TRBJ2-3; D might be TRBD2 (6 bases). The CDR3 is 13 residues long. Trimming removed 1 base at V and 6 bases at J, with 8 bases between. Germline CDR1 reads SEHNR; CDR2 reads FQNEAQ (reference sequence). Here the CDR3 DNA reads TGTGCCAGCAGCTTAGTGGCGGGGGATACGCAGTATTTT. Translated, it gives CASSLVAGDTQYF. Looking up the rest from reference TRBV7-9 and TRBJ2-3 gives the full variable domain: DTGVSQNPRHKITKRGQNVTFRCDPISEHNRLYWYRQTLGQGPEFLTYFQNEAQLEKSRLLSDRFSAERPKGSFSTLEIQRTEQGDSAMYLCASSLVAGDTQYFGPGTRLTVL.

The chain employs TRBV19 and TRBJ1-1, with 7 bases that match TRBD1. Germline CDR1 and CDR2: LNHDA and SQIVND (reference sequence). The CDR3 covers 14 residues. V shed 5 bases, J shed 1 base, and the junction held 4 bases outside the gene matches. CDR3 sequence: CASSPRTGNTEAFF. In DNA form, the CDR3 reads TGTGCCAGTAGTCCGAGGACAGGGAACACTGAAGCTTTCTTT.

This chain joins TRBV7-9 and TRBJ2-5; 7 bases fit TRBD2. This CDR3 is built from 15 residues. Germline loops: CDR1 SEHNR, CDR2 FQNEAQ (reference sequence). Trimming removed 5 bases from V and 2 bases from J; junction bases left unmatched: 8. CDR3 residues: CASSGAWGLQETQYF. CDR3 sequence (DNA): TGTGCCAGCAGCGGAGCATGGGGACTACAAGAGACCCAGTACTTC. Variable domain in full (rest from reference TRBV7-9 and TRBJ2-5): DTGVSQNPRHKITKRGQNVTFRCDPISEHNRLYWYRQTLGQGPEFLTYFQNEAQLEKSRLLSDRFSAERPKGSFSTLEIQRTEQGDSAMYLCASSGAWGLQETQYFGPGTRLLVL.

The chain recombines TRBV9 with TRBJ2-7; D perhaps matches TRBD1 (6 bases). The length of the CDR3 is 13 residues. V was shortened by 4 bases and J by 7 bases, with 15 bases between the two germline ends. Germline lookup yields CDR1 SGDLS and CDR2 YYNGEE. The CDR3 DNA is TGTGCCAGCAGCATAACAGGGTCGGGGGAGCAGTACTTC. Protein product: CASSITGSGEQYF.

The chain is built from TRBV5-6 and TRBJ2-2, with a possible D match to TRBD1 (6 bases). The V gene's germline CDR1 is SGHDT and CDR2 YYEEEE. With 4 bases removed from V and 3 bases from J, the gap between germline ends came to 13 bases. The CDR3 loop spans 15 amino acids. The CDR3 DNA reads as TGTGCCAGCAGCACCACAGGGTGGGACACCGGGGAGCTGTTTTTT. Amino acid sequence: CASSTTGWDTGELFF.

The CDR3 region has the DNA TGTGCCAGCAGTCTCCAGACAGGGACAGCTAGGTTCTTC. It yields the protein CASSLQTGTARFF. V gene TRBV28 combines with J gene TRBJ2-1, with 7 bases fitting TRBD1. The CDR3 contains 13 residues. J lost 15 bases, V lost 5 bases, and 13 bases had no gene match. In germline, CDR1 is MDHEN, CDR2 SYDVKM.

This clone was picked up a small number of times. The genes are TRBV7-9 and TRBJ1-6; D is unresolved. Trimming left V 5 bases short and J 6 bases short, with 5 bases between. The CDR3 is made up of 12 amino acids. Germline V gene lookup returns CDR1 SEHNR and CDR2 FQNEAQ (reference sequence). CDR3 loop: CASSTPNSPLHF. The DNA of the CDR3 is TGTGCCAGCAGCACACCTAATTCACCCCTCCACTTT.

The CDR3 DNA follows: TGCAGCGTTGAAGAAGGTAGCGGCTCAGATACGCAGTATTTT. Protein product: CSVEEGSGSDTQYF. The chain has TRBV29-1 and TRBJ2-3; weak D call: TRBD2 (6 bases). The ends were cut back, 0 bases at V and 4 bases at J, with 11 bases in the middle. CDR3 length: 14 amino acids. The germline gives CDR1 SQVTM, CDR2 ANQGSEA.

The rearrangement links TRBV11-2 to TRBJ2-7, with a possible D match to TRBD1 (6 bases). V was shortened by 5 bases and J by 4 bases, with 18 bases between the two germline ends. This CDR3 comprises 15 residues. The V gene's germline CDR1 is SGHAT and CDR2 FQNNGV. The CDR3: CASSLVGQGKYEQYF. CDR3 bases: TGTGCCAGCAGCCTCGTGGGTCAGGGGAAATACGAGCAGTACTTC.

The V and J genes are TRBV14 and TRBJ2-7; 7 nucleotides agree with TRBD1. Germline V gene sequence: CDR1 SGHDN, CDR2 FVKESK. The CDR3 extends over 14 amino acids. Trimming at V came to 1 base and at J to 2 bases, leaving 2 bases not matched to a gene. The CDR3, as DNA: TGTGCCAGCAGCCAAGGACAGGGTCCCTACGAGCAGTACTTC. Protein product: CASSQGQGPYEQYF.

In its sample, this clone was seen a few times. In DNA, the CDR3 is TGTGCCACCAGTGATCCCGGGTCGTTTTACACCGGGGAGCTGTTTTTT. Its translation: CATSDPGSFYTGELFF. This chain links TRBV24-1 with TRBJ2-2; D unclear. Germline CDR1 KGHDR, CDR2 SFDVKD. The germline V and J ends were trimmed by 3 bases and 3 bases, with 13 bases remaining between them. The CDR3 has 16 amino acids.

V gene TRBV30 combines with J gene TRBJ1-2; D call uncertain. CDR3 length: 14 residues. The germline V gene encodes CDR1 GTSNPN and CDR2 SVGIG (reference sequence). Trimming pared 2 bases from V and 3 bases from J, leaving 13 bases between. The CDR3 coding sequence is TGTGCCTGGAGTCGCAGGTCCGGGGACTATGGCTACACCTTC. This encodes CAWSRRSGDYGYTF.

The rearrangement joins TRBV5-5 to TRBJ1-2, with D possibly TRBD1 on 5 matching bases. V was shortened by 0 bases and J by 0 bases, with 9 bases between the two germline ends. Germline loops: CDR1 SGHKS, CDR2 YYEKEE (reference sequence). This CDR3 has 15 amino acids. This CDR3 reads CASSLGQQANYGYTF. DNA for the CDR3: TGTGCCAGCAGCTTGGGACAGCAAGCTAACTATGGCTACACCTTC.

The V gene is TRBV7-2, the J gene TRBJ1-3; D is ambiguous. Germline CDR1 and CDR2: SGHTA and FQGNSA. The CDR3 spans 12 residues. The V and J ends lost 8 bases and 3 bases respectively, with 8 bases between them. The CDR3 is CASASGGNTIYF. CDR3 bases: TGTGCCAGCGCTAGTGGTGGAAACACCATATATTTT.

The rearrangement uses TRBV5-5 and TRBJ2-7; 7 bases are shared with TRBD2. CDR3 size: 15 residues. Germline values: CDR1 SGHKS, CDR2 YYEKEE (reference sequence). V lost 0 bases, J lost 2 bases, and 5 bases stayed unmatched. CDR3 sequence reads: CASSLARGSPYEQYF. The CDR3 DNA follows: TGTGCCAGCAGCTTGGCGCGCGGGAGTCCCTACGAGCAGTACTTC.

This chain links TRBV3-1 (or the pseudogene TRBV3-2) with TRBJ2-5; 9 bases are a match to TRBD2. Losses at the gene ends were 3 bases for V and 1 base for J; bases not matched to a gene: 9. Germline-derived CDR1 and CDR2 are LGHDT and YNNKEL (reference sequence). This CDR3 has 17 amino acids. CDR3 sequence: CASSQGPSGVFQETQYF. CDR3 coding DNA: TGTGCCAGCAGCCAGGGCCCTAGCGGGGTATTCCAAGAGACCCAGTACTTC.

The chain combines TRBV2 with TRBJ1-3, with a weak D call TRBD1 (6 bases). Germline CDR1 SNHLY, CDR2 FYNNEI. This CDR3 has 14 residues. V shed 5 bases and J shed 4 bases, with 12 bases lying between them. The CDR3 is CASSTGLPGNTIYF. DNA for the CDR3: TGTGCCAGCAGTACAGGGCTACCCGGAAACACCATATATTTT.

The gene calls are TRBV29-1 and TRBJ2-7; D is perhaps TRBD2 (6 bases). This CDR3 is built from 15 residues. Germline lookup yields CDR1 SQVTM and CDR2 ANQGSEA. The V end lost 1 base, the J end lost 5 bases, and 18 bases lay between the germline ends. DNA of the CDR3: TGCAGCGTTGAAGTTAGCGGACGGAGTGGTGACGAGCAGTACTTC. Translation gives CSVEVSGRSGDEQYF.

V gene TRBV19 combines with J gene TRBJ2-7; 7 bases align to TRBD1. CDR1 and CDR2 (germline): LNHDA, SQIVND (reference sequence). V lost 7 bases and J lost 1; bases outside the gene matches: 7. This CDR3 has 14 amino acids. The chain's CDR3 is CASKQGRTSYEQYF. CDR3 nucleotides: TGTGCCAGTAAACAGGGGCGAACGTCCTACGAGCAGTACTTC.

The V and J genes are TRBV4-1 and TRBJ2-2; 13 bases fit TRBD2. The CDR3 has 17 residues. Per germline, CDR1 MGHRA and CDR2 YSYEKL. V lost 6 bases to trimming and J lost 7 bases; unmatched junction nucleotides: 11. CDR3 residues: CASRHGLAGVWNGELFF. The CDR3 nucleotides read TGCGCCAGCAGGCACGGACTAGCGGGGGTTTGGAACGGGGAGCTGTTTTTT.

The gene calls are TRBV30 and TRBJ2-7; no reliable D call. V lost 2 bases, J lost 5 bases, and 10 bases lay in between. In germline, CDR1 is GTSNPN, CDR2 SVGIG (reference sequence). The CDR3 is 12 residues long. This CDR3 reads CAWSQYRNEQYF. The CDR3 coding sequence is TGTGCCTGGAGTCAGTATCGCAACGAGCAGTACTTC. Filled out from reference TRBV30 and TRBJ2-7, the complete variable domain reads SQTIHQWPATLVQPVGSPLSLECTVEGTSNPNLYWYRQAAGRGLQLLFYSVGIGQISSEVPQNLSASRPQDRQFILSSKKLLLSDSGFYLCAWSQYRNEQYFGPGTRLTVT.

J is TRBJ1-2 and V is TRBV5-4; TRBD1 aligns across 8 bases. The V and J ends lost 4 bases and 6 bases, in that order; junction bases with no gene match: 5. The CDR3 has 13 amino acids. Germline CDR1 is SGHNT and CDR2 is YYREEE (reference sequence). The CDR3 spells CASSQTGVDGYTF. DNA of the CDR3: TGTGCCAGCAGCCAGACAGGGGTTGATGGCTACACCTTC.

The chain employs TRBV10-1 and TRBJ1-1; 12 bases are a match to TRBD1. This CDR3 region has 16 residues. CDR1 is WNHNN, CDR2 SYGVQD, per germline (reference sequence). The ends lost 6 bases at V and 4 bases at J; junction bases unmatched: 9. This CDR3 reads CASSRDRGLRGTEAFF. The CDR3 DNA sequence: TGCGCCAGCAGCAGGGACAGGGGGCTCCGGGGCACTGAAGCTTTCTTT.

As regards this clone: Other DNA sequences within the sample encode an identical CDR3. This sequence joins TRBV7-2 and TRBJ1-4, with a possible D match to TRBD1 (5 bases). V was trimmed by 3 bases and J by 8 bases, leaving 10 bases between them. Per the germline V gene, CDR1 is SGHTA and CDR2 is FQGNSA. The CDR3 contains 13 residues. CDR3 in amino acids: CASSLQGSEKLFF. CDR3 nucleotide sequence: TGTGCCAGCAGCTTGCAGGGTAGCGAAAAACTGTTTTTT. The full variable domain, completed using reference TRBV7-2 and TRBJ1-4, is GAGVSQSPSNKVTEKGKDVELRCDPISGHTALYWYRQSLGQGLEFLIYFQGNSAPDKSGLPSDRFSAERTGGSVSTLTIQRTQQEDSAVYLCASSLQGSEKLFFGSGTQLSVL.

This rearrangement joins TRBV19 to TRBJ1-1; D possibly corresponds to TRBD1 (5 bases). V was pared by 3 bases and J by 7 bases, with 15 bases between. This CDR3 is 14 amino acids long. Germline assignment: CDR1 LNHDA and CDR2 SQIVND (reference sequence). The CDR3 DNA sequence: TGTGCCAGTAGTATTTCTTGGGGCTCTAGTGAAGCTTTCTTT. Its protein is CASSISWGSSEAFF.